The 21 T cell receptor beta chains below were found in one sample sequenced in a study of Graves' ophthalmopathy and Graves' hyperthyroidism. TCR beta CDR3 regions were amplified from RNA transcripts. Following a first-round RT-PCR that used HTBI primers, a second-round multiplex PCR was carried out. A single record per CDR3 protein comes from TCRdb applying MiXCR to the multiplex PCR reads. The sample carries approximately 1.2 million distinct CDR3 sequences, approximately 35% recorded once. The sample taken for sequencing was peripheral blood or thyroid tissue (not recorded which). Receptors originate from an adult man with Graves' hyperthyroidism.

The sample holds many counts of this clonotype. The chain is built from TRBV2 and TRBJ2-7; D uncertain. This CDR3 spans 14 amino acids. Deletions cut 7 bases from V and 0 bases from J, with 13 bases between. Looked up from germline, CDR1 is SNHLY and CDR2 is FYNNEI. DNA for the CDR3: TGTGCCAGCATTAGACTGGTCAGCTCCTACGAGCAGTACTTC. As protein: CASIRLVSSYEQYF.

This clonotype was recorded many times. The chain employs TRBV20-1 and TRBJ1-5, with D possibly being TRBD1 (6 bases). CDR1 is DFQATT, CDR2 SNEGSKA, per germline (reference sequence). The CDR3 is made up of 16 amino acids. The V end lost 0 bases, the J end lost 9 bases, and 21 bases lay between the germline ends. CDR3 nucleotides: TGCAGTGCTAGAGATCACCTTGGCAGGGGTGAAAGGCCCCAGCATTTT. As protein: CSARDHLGRGERPQHF.

This clonotype was seen a few times. The junction differs from germline at one of its ends, possibly a read error. V and J are TRBV27 and TRBJ2-7; maybe TRBD1 (6 bases). The CDR3 contains 10 residues. Per the germline V gene, CDR1 is MNHEY and CDR2 is SMNVEV (reference sequence). This chain's CDR3 is CASSLRQAEF. Here the CDR3 DNA reads TGTGCCAGCAGTTTGCGACAGGCAGAGTTC.

This clonotype has a count of ten or more. The chain joins TRBV6-5 to TRBJ1-5; 7 bases are a match to TRBD1. J lost 5 bases, V lost 3 bases, and 4 bases had no gene match. Germline values: CDR1 MNHEY, CDR2 SVGAGI. The CDR3 sequence is 14 residues long. CDR3 region: CASSYSQGDQPQHF. The DNA for the CDR3 is TGTGCCAGCAGTTATTCCCAGGGGGATCAGCCCCAGCATTTT.

This clonotype was detected ten times or more. The genes are TRBV20-1 and TRBJ1-6; D remains ambiguous. CDR1 and CDR2 from the germline V gene are DFQATT and SNEGSKA (reference sequence). V lost 0 bases to trimming and J lost 7 bases, with 16 bases between them. This CDR3 has 16 amino acids. The CDR3 protein is CSARDPRAGLNSPLHF. In DNA form, the CDR3 reads TGCAGTGCTAGAGATCCCCGGGCAGGTCTAAATTCACCCCTCCACTTT.

This clonotype was found many times. V is TRBV7-6 and J is TRBJ1-3; 10 bases are a match to TRBD1. V lost 5 bases and J lost 2; bases outside the gene matches: 9. CDR1 is SGHVS, CDR2 FNYEAQ, per germline. The CDR3 length is 17 residues. The CDR3 DNA reads TGTGCCAGCAGCCCCGGGGGGACAGGGGCCGCTGGAAACACCATATATTTT. Its translation is CASSPGGTGAAGNTIYF.

This chain joins TRBV7-2 and TRBJ1-2; D gene uncertain. Trimming shortened V by 1 base and J by 8 bases, and 11 bases separated the two germline ends. Germline V CDR1 and CDR2: SGHTA, FQGNSA. The CDR3 is made up of 13 amino acids. CDR3 region: CASSLVVAGGYTF. DNA for the CDR3: TGTGCCAGCAGCTTAGTGGTGGCGGGGGGCTACACCTTC.

This clonotype was detected a few times. The chain couples TRBV29-1 to TRBJ2-7, with 9 bases fitting TRBD2. The germline V gene encodes CDR1 SQVTM and CDR2 ANQGSEA. This CDR3 has 13 amino acids. The V gene end was trimmed by 8 bases and the J gene end by 5 bases; junction bases not matched to a gene: 10. The DNA for the CDR3 is TGCAGCTTTTATAGCGGGAGCAAGAACGAGCAGTACTTC. It encodes CSFYSGSKNEQYF.

This clonotype was detected many times. The chain employs TRBV7-9 and TRBJ1-6; D remains unclear. In germline, CDR1 is SEHNR, CDR2 FQNEAQ (reference sequence). Trimming removed 1 base from V and 9 bases from J, with 13 bases in between. The CDR3 covers 15 residues. The CDR3 coding sequence is TGTGCCAGCAGCTTAGAGTCCAATCGGGGTTCACCCCTCCACTTT. Translated, it gives CASSLESNRGSPLHF.

Many counts were recorded for this clonotype. The J gene is TRBJ2-7, the V gene TRBV5-1, with D perhaps TRBD2 (6 bases). This CDR3 region has 14 residues. Germline V gene lookup returns CDR1 SGHRS and CDR2 YFSETQ. Trimming shortened V by 2 bases and J by 2 bases, and 11 bases separated the two germline ends. As DNA, the CDR3 is TGCGCCAGCAGCTTTAACGGGAGAGCCTACGAGCAGTACTTC. Protein: CASSFNGRAYEQYF.

This clonotype occurred many times. V usage is TRBV4-1 and J usage is TRBJ1-6; maybe TRBD1 (6 bases). Looked up from germline, CDR1 is MGHRA and CDR2 is YSYEKL. The CDR3 is 15 residues long. V lost 3 bases to trimming and J lost 8 bases, with 14 bases between them. CDR3 region: CASSHKIHRDSPLHF. The DNA of the CDR3 is TGCGCCAGCAGCCACAAGATACACAGGGATTCACCCCTCCACTTT.

This clonotype has a count of ten or more. The chain combines TRBV6-1 with TRBJ1-2; D unresolved. This CDR3 has 15 residues. Looked up from germline, CDR1 is MNHNS and CDR2 is SASEGT. The V gene lost 8 bases and the J gene lost 2 bases, with 18 bases spanning the gap. The DNA of the CDR3 is TGTGCCAGCCTACCCGCTGCCCGGCGGAACTATGGCTACACCTTC. As protein: CASLPAARRNYGYTF.

This clonotype was counted a few times. The V and J genes are TRBV20-1 and TRBJ2-7; D call uncertain. Trimming stripped 0 bases from V and 4 bases from J, with 7 bases between. Looked up from germline, CDR1 is DFQATT and CDR2 is SNEGSKA (reference sequence). This CDR3 contains 12 residues. CDR3 sequence (DNA): TGCAGTGCTAGAGATAACCGTTACGAGCAGTACTTC. It codes for CSARDNRYEQYF.

This clonotype was detected a few times. This chain connects TRBV18 to TRBJ2-5; no reliable D call. V lost 6 bases and J lost 4, with 12 bases in between. Germline CDR1 is KGHSH and CDR2 is LQKENI. This CDR3 spans 13 amino acids. CDR3 sequence: CASSRTARETQYF. CDR3 bases: TGTGCCAGCTCCCGGACGGCACGAGAGACCCAGTACTTC.

Ten or more counts support this clonotype. The genes are TRBV10-3 and TRBJ2-7; tentatively, D is TRBD2 (6 bases). V was shortened by 6 bases and J by 7 bases, with 13 bases between the two germline ends. The germline V gene has CDR1 ENHRY and CDR2 SYGVKD. The CDR3 length is 12 residues. CDR3 in amino acids: CAIRGTPGEQYF. The CDR3 region has the DNA TGTGCCATCAGGGGGACTCCGGGGGAGCAGTACTTC.

The V gene is TRBV25-1, the J gene TRBJ2-7; 10 bases are a match to TRBD1. The CDR3 runs 16 residues. With 2 bases clipped from V and 7 bases from J, the junction kept 11 bases outside the gene matches. Germline values: CDR1 MGHDK, CDR2 SYGVNS. As DNA, the CDR3 is TGTGCCAGCAGTGAACGGGGGACAGGGGCGACGAGGGAGCAGTACTTC. Protein: CASSERGTGATREQYF.

The chain has TRBV7-9 and TRBJ1-1; 10 nucleotides agree with TRBD1. The CDR3 contains 17 residues. The germline V gene has CDR1 SEHNR and CDR2 FQNEAQ (reference sequence). With 5 bases clipped from V and 8 bases from J, the junction kept 17 bases outside the gene matches. The CDR3 DNA reads TGTGCCAGCAGCGAGTGGGACAGGGGCCCACCCCGTAACGAAGCTTTCTTT. It encodes CASSEWDRGPPRNEAFF.

This chain uses TRBV7-2 with TRBJ2-7, with 9 bases aligning to TRBD2. This CDR3 region has 16 residues. Germline CDR1 and CDR2: SGHTA and FQGNSA. With 0 bases clipped from V and 0 bases from J, the junction kept 3 bases outside the gene matches. The CDR3 DNA sequence: TGTGCCAGCAGCTTAGCTGGCGGGGGGGCCTCCTACGAGCAGTACTTC. Its protein product is CASSLAGGGASYEQYF.

In this sample, this clonotype turned up many times. CDR3 nucleotides: TGCAGTGCTGACCGGCCTCAGGGGGTTGAGACCCAGTACTTC. This gives the protein CSADRPQGVETQYF. This rearrangement joins TRBV20-1 to TRBJ2-5, with 7 bases identical to TRBD1. V lost 5 bases and J lost 5; bases outside the gene matches: 11. This CDR3 is built from 14 residues. Germline V gene lookup returns CDR1 DFQATT and CDR2 SNEGSKA (reference sequence).

CDR3 DNA: TGCGCCAGCAGTGACTCCGGGACAGGGGCTGGCGAAAAATCTCAGCCCCAGCATTTT. Its translation: CASSDSGTGAGEKSQPQHF. The chain is built from TRBV10-2 and TRBJ1-5; 10 positions match TRBD1. Germline V gene sequence: CDR1 WSHSY, CDR2 SAAADI. The CDR3 is made up of 19 amino acids. V was pared by 3 bases and J by 6 bases, with 17 bases of the junction left unmatched.

The chain links TRBV24-1 to TRBJ2-2; D is undetermined. The V end was cut by 11 bases, the J end by 4 bases, with 16 bases between. Germline V gene lookup returns CDR1 KGHDR and CDR2 SFDVKD. The CDR3 loop spans 14 amino acids. CDR3 bases: TGTGCCAGCATCGGAGCAGATAGCACCGGGGAGCTGTTTTTT. Amino acid sequence: CASIGADSTGELFF.